The 10 T cell receptor beta chains below come from one sample, sequenced in a study of vaccination and CD4 T cells after COVID-19. The treatment here: roughly 10-day PBMC culture with coronavirus spike peptide pools or control peptides (ViraFEST assay). These TCRs' antigens remain unknown. Cultured CD4+ T cells had their DNA profiled by the Oncomine TCR Beta short-read assay. TCRdb re-derived calls from the PCR reads in MiXCR, one entry per CDR3 protein. The sample carries nearly 25,000 distinct CDR3 sequences, less than 80% recorded once. The sample taken for sequencing was CD4+ T cells from blood, cultured in vitro. These receptors were taken from a human donor who had recovered from COVID-19.

This chain connects TRBV9 to TRBJ2-7; 8 bases are shared with TRBD1. The CDR3 contains 14 residues. Germline CDR1 and CDR2: SGDLS and YYNGEE. Germline trimming cut 0 bases from V and 6 bases from J; bases unmatched to any gene: 5. CDR3 bases: TGTGCCAGCAGCGTAGAACGGCAGGGGGCCGAGCAGTACTTC. Its translation: CASSVERQGAEQYF.

The J gene is TRBJ2-3, the V gene TRBV7-2; 7 bases map to TRBD1. The CDR3 sequence is 16 residues long. Germline V lookup: CDR1 SGHTA, CDR2 FQGNSA. The J segment lost 0 bases and the V segment lost 1 base, leaving 4 bases of the junction unmatched. CDR3 nucleotide sequence: TGTGCCAGCAGCTTAGGCAGGGGGTCCAGCACAGATACGCAGTATTTT. Amino acid sequence: CASSLGRGSSTDTQYF.

This sequence joins TRBV19 and TRBJ2-3, with 7 bases identical to TRBD2. The CDR3 has 14 amino acids. Germline lookup yields CDR1 LNHDA and CDR2 SQIVND (reference sequence). The V gene end was trimmed by 7 bases and the J gene end by 3 bases; junction bases not matched to a gene: 7. The CDR3 loop is CASNRREWTDTQYF. As DNA, the CDR3 is TGTGCCAGTAATCGGCGGGAGTGGACAGATACGCAGTATTTT.

V and J are TRBV18 and TRBJ1-1; D is perhaps TRBD1 (6 bases). The CDR3 covers 13 residues. Trimming removed 3 bases at V and 2 bases at J, with 7 bases between. The germline gives CDR1 KGHSH, CDR2 LQKENI. The CDR3 protein is CASSPDSNTEAFF. CDR3 coding DNA: TGTGCCAGCTCACCGGACAGTAACACTGAAGCTTTCTTT.

The rearrangement joins TRBV7-8 to TRBJ2-2, with 7 bases fitting TRBD2. Unmatched junction bases numbered 7, after V lost 2 bases and J lost 1 base. This CDR3 region has 17 residues. Germline CDR1 is SGHVS and CDR2 is FQNEAQ. DNA for the CDR3: TGTGCCAGCAGCTTAAGTGAGGGAGGGCAGAACACCGGGGAGCTGTTTTTT. Encoded protein: CASSLSEGGQNTGELFF.

This rearrangement joins TRBV7-9 to TRBJ2-7; 7 nucleotides agree with TRBD1. Germline assignment: CDR1 SEHNR and CDR2 FQNEAQ (reference sequence). The ends lost 1 base at V and 2 bases at J; junction bases unmatched: 8. The CDR3 has 16 residues. The CDR3: CASSLGIMDRTYEQYF. In DNA, the CDR3 is TGTGCCAGCAGCTTAGGCATTATGGACAGGACCTACGAGCAGTACTTC.

The gene calls are TRBV30 and TRBJ1-1; no reliable D call. Trimming shortened V by 3 bases and J by 4 bases, and 12 bases separated the two germline ends. Germline assignment: CDR1 GTSNPN and CDR2 SVGIG (reference sequence). CDR3 length: 13 amino acids. CDR3 protein: CAWRGHAGTEAFF. The CDR3 DNA follows: TGTGCCTGGAGAGGGCATGCGGGCACTGAAGCTTTCTTT. Filled out from reference TRBV30 and TRBJ1-1, the complete variable domain reads SQTIHQWPATLVQPVGSPLSLECTVEGTSNPNLYWYRQAAGRGLQLLFYSVGIGQISSEVPQNLSASRPQDRQFILSSKKLLLSDSGFYLCAWRGHAGTEAFFGQGTRLTVV.

This rearrangement joins TRBV7-2 to TRBJ1-1; tentatively, D is TRBD1 (6 bases). Germline V lookup: CDR1 SGHTA, CDR2 FQGNSA. This CDR3 is built from 14 residues. V dropped 5 bases and J dropped 8 bases, with 18 bases sitting between them. This CDR3 reads CASSPGSGAREAFF. CDR3 sequence (DNA): TGTGCCAGCAGCCCCGGCTCAGGGGCGCGAGAAGCTTTCTTT.

The chain links TRBV19 to TRBJ1-1; possible D gene TRBD1, 5 bases. Germline lookup yields CDR1 LNHDA and CDR2 SQIVND (reference sequence). The germline V and J ends were trimmed by 5 bases and 5 bases, with 18 bases remaining between them. The CDR3 totals 15 residues. The CDR3 loop reads CASSVNGALGTEAFF. The CDR3 DNA sequence: TGTGCCAGTAGTGTCAACGGGGCGCTTGGAACTGAAGCTTTCTTT. The variable domain in full, completed from reference TRBV19 and TRBJ1-1, reads DGGITQSPKYLFRKEGQNVTLSCEQNLNHDAMYWYRQDPGQGLRLIYYSQIVNDFQKGDIAEGYSVSREKKESFPLTVTSAQKNPTAFYLCASSVNGALGTEAFFGQGTRLTVV.

This clonotype was picked up a small number of times. The V call is TRBV7-2, the J call TRBJ1-2, with TRBD1 as a possible D gene (5 bases). The CDR3 runs 16 residues. Germline CDR1 SGHTA, CDR2 FQGNSA. V was trimmed by 5 bases and J by 2 bases, leaving 18 bases between them. Written as DNA, the CDR3 is TGTGCCAGCAGCCCCCGCGGGGGGACGGGGAACTATGGCTACACCTTC. It specifies CASSPRGGTGNYGYTF.